Sequencing of this T cell receptor (beta chain) was carried out in a study of OX40 agonist ivuxolimab in advanced cancers. At the level of the study: Patients' therapy was ivuxolimab, an antibody that acts as an agonist of OX40 (CD134).

Generated by immunoSEQ multiplex PCR, the TCRdb table keeps only in-frame clones and is missing some. The sample shows about 55,000 clones, 70% to 90% of them seen only once. Patients had blood sampled at baseline and again on cycle 4 day 1 and cycle 7 day 1. This clonotype was obtained from an adult with an advanced solid tumor such as melanoma, head and neck, liver or kidney cancer. This sample comprised CD4+ or CD8+ T cells sorted from blood, obtained in a trial of the OX40 agonist ivuxolimab.

CDR3 sequence reads: CASSLLGRGAETQYF. Written as DNA, the CDR3 is TGCGCCAGCAGCCTCCTAGGGAGAGGGGCAGAGACCCAGTACTTC. The chain recombines TRBV4-1 with TRBJ2-5; either TRBD1 or TRBD2 may fit D (5 bases each). This CDR3 has 15 residues. With 4 bases removed from V and 4 bases from J, the gap between germline ends came to 16 bases. Looked up from germline, CDR1 is MGHRA and CDR2 is YSYEKL.